This TCR beta chain was captured by sequencing in a study of blood T cell repertoires in COVID-19. TCRdb's copy holds only in-frame clones and misses some; the assay was immunoSEQ multiplex PCR. Of around 130,000 clones in the sample, 86% were seen once. The study drew participants aged about 18 to 89 years from 20 to 30 US areas. Each participant's cohort was designated according to participant-reported clinical history. Donors in Cohort 3 counted as recovered after two negative PCRs, clearance, or symptom resolution. As concerns this clone: An end of the junction does not agree with germline; a read error may underlie this.

The CDR3 spans 14 residues. CDR1 and CDR2 (germline): SGHAT, FQNNGV. This TCR was recovered from a woman aged 45-59 years who had recovered from COVID-19. Sequencing was performed on PBMCs or T cells enriched from blood (not recorded which). This sequence joins TRBV11-2 and TRBJ2-7; TRBD2 might be the D (5 bases). The CDR3 sequence is CASSPAASSNEQYF. CDR3 bases: TGTGCCAGCAGCCCCGCGGCTAGCTCCAACGAGCAGTACTTC.